The rows below give T cell receptor beta chains drawn from one sample of a study of T cell repertoires in cytomegalovirus infection. MiXCR was run by TCRdb on the reads, yielding one entry per CDR3 protein. The sample holds 200,000 to 300,000 distinct CDR3 sequences, over 8% seen once. Sample: PBMCs. The receptors shown here come from a human donor in good health (CMV status not recorded). Some clones in this sample may be carry-over from other donors' samples. The CDR3 runs from the conserved cysteine through the conserved F or W. The order of the fields is J gene, D gene, clone size, V gene, CDR3 DNA, CDR3 protein. D genes are given only for firm matches. Rows give clone size only sometimes, using once, few, many, or a class for an expanded clone.

J gene: TRBJ1-2
D gene: -
clone size: many
V gene: TRBV7-9
CDR3 DNA: TGTGCCAGCAGCTTAGTCTTGGGGGGCAAGTCTTATGGCTACACCTTC
CDR3 protein: CASSLVLGGKSYGYTF

J gene: TRBJ2-2
D gene: TRBD2
clone size: -
V gene: TRBV11-2
CDR3 DNA: TGTGCCAGCCAGCGGGAGGGCCTTCTAGCGAACACCGGGGAGCTGTTTTTT
CDR3 protein: CASQREGLLANTGELFF

J gene: TRBJ2-5
D gene: -
clone size: few
V gene: TRBV20-1
CDR3 DNA: TGCAGTGCTAGAGAAATTTGGCCAGGGGAGACCCAGTACTTC
CDR3 protein: CSAREIWPGETQYF

J gene: TRBJ2-7
D gene: TRBD1
clone size: few
V gene: TRBV19
CDR3 DNA: TGTGCCAGTGGGCCGGGACAGTCTATAGAGCAGTACTTC
CDR3 protein: CASGPGQSIEQYF

J gene: TRBJ1-1
D gene: -
clone size: -
V gene: TRBV12-3/TRBV12-4
CDR3 DNA: TGTGCCAGCAGTTTAGAGGAGACCCTACGAGCTATCTTT
CDR3 protein: CASSLEETLRAIF

J gene: TRBJ1-2
D gene: -
clone size: many
V gene: TRBV7-2
CDR3 DNA: TGTGCCAGCAGCTTTAGTAGGGAGAGCTATGGCTACACCTTC
CDR3 protein: CASSFSRESYGYTF

J gene: TRBJ1-2
D gene: TRBD1
clone size: many
V gene: TRBV7-2
CDR3 DNA: TGTGCCAGCAGCTGGAGCAGGGGGGATGGCTACACCTTC
CDR3 protein: CASSWSRGDGYTF

J gene: TRBJ2-7
D gene: -
clone size: many
V gene: TRBV7-8
CDR3 DNA: TGTGCCAGCAGCCAGGACTTGAGCTCCTACGAGCAGTACTTC
CDR3 protein: CASSQDLSSYEQYF

J gene: TRBJ1-1
D gene: -
clone size: many
V gene: TRBV7-8
CDR3 DNA: TGTGCCAGCAGCCGACGTGGATCCACTGAAGCTTTCTTT
CDR3 protein: CASSRRGSTEAFF

J gene: TRBJ1-2
D gene: TRBD1
clone size: -
V gene: TRBV29-1
CDR3 DNA: TGCAGCGCCAAAGACAGGGTCTATGGCTACACCTTC
CDR3 protein: CSAKDRVYGYTF